The present entry profiles one TCR beta chain with its context. The conserved closing phenylalanine or tryptophan is absent in this CDR3, likely reflecting a read error. The limits of the CDR3 on the DNA are not certain, so only TCRdb's listed CDR3 is given. The sample belongs to a study of blood T cell repertoires in COVID-19. Study at large: The samples span acute and convalescent COVID-19 from the United States, Italy and Spain. Sources were T cells, B-cell-depleted T cells, or PBMCs; the material itself was cDNA or gDNA.

CDR1 is SGHAT and CDR2 is FQNNGV in the germline V gene. The CDR3 sequence runs 9 residues, both termini included. How the authors handled the data: How many nucleated cells were present was estimated from reference gene primer amplification. TCRdb's copy holds only in-frame clones and misses some; the assay was immunoSEQ multiplex PCR. V and J calls and clone size come straight from that table; D and trimming were deduced from the DNA. The sample has approximately 240,000 clones; 65% to 85% are singletons. This receptor was identified in a human donor in a cohort sampled during active COVID-19. This chain connects TRBV11-2 to TRBJ2-7; the table gives TRBD1 as D, unverified against the DNA. Sequenced material: peripheral blood. The CDR3 loop is CASSPERDS.